A selection of T cell receptor beta chains follows, all from one sample in a study of T-cell memory formation after mild COVID-19. MiXCR, run by TCRdb on the 5' RACE reads, gives a single entry per CDR3 protein. The sample contains about 170,000 distinct CDR3 sequences, over 10% of which appear only once. The sequenced sample was PBMCs or a T cell subset sorted from them (not recorded which). The receptors were gathered from a man aged 18 to 29 who had mild COVID-19 (a few samples of this study predate the infection). Cell type and time point are not known. Each CDR3 is given with its conserved first and last residue. A D gene is named only where the DNA matches it firmly. Rows may omit the clone size; those that give it use once, few, many or a size class.

CDR3 protein: CSAQGIAETQYF
CDR3 DNA: TGCAGCGCCCAAGGGATAGCAGAGACCCAGTACTTC
J gene: TRBJ2-5
D gene: .
clone size: many
V gene: TRBV29-1

CDR3 protein: CASSSQGITGELFF
CDR3 DNA: TGTGCCAGCAGCTCACAGGGGATCACCGGGGAGCTGTTTTTT
J gene: TRBJ2-2
D gene: TRBD1
clone size: few
V gene: TRBV7-3

CDR3 protein: CASSLLRDRRYNEQFF
CDR3 DNA: TGTGCCAGCAGTCTGCTCCGGGACAGGCGTTACAATGAGCAGTTCTTC
J gene: TRBJ2-1
D gene: TRBD1
clone size: many
V gene: TRBV7-2

CDR3 protein: CASSSMGNTEAFF
CDR3 DNA: TGCGCCAGCAGCAGTATGGGGAACACTGAAGCTTTCTTT
J gene: TRBJ1-1
D gene: .
clone size: .
V gene: TRBV5-1

CDR3 protein: CASSLVRDEVFF
CDR3 DNA: TGTGCCAGCAGCTTAGTTCGGGACGAGGTGTTCTTC
J gene: TRBJ2-1
D gene: .
clone size: many
V gene: TRBV7-2

CDR3 protein: CASSLILAGGPSIQYF
CDR3 DNA: TGTGCCAGCAGTTTAATTCTAGCGGGGGGGCCCAGCATTCAGTACTTC
J gene: TRBJ2-4
D gene: TRBD2
clone size: .
V gene: TRBV27

CDR3 protein: CASSQGDWTAEASDTQYF
CDR3 DNA: TGTGCCAGCAGCCAAGGGGATTGGACGGCCGAAGCAAGCGATACGCAGTATTTT
J gene: TRBJ2-3
D gene: .
clone size: .
V gene: TRBV3-1

CDR3 protein: CSVERTQNTEAFF
CDR3 DNA: TGCAGCGTTGAGAGGACACAGAACACTGAAGCTTTCTTT
J gene: TRBJ1-1
D gene: .
clone size: .
V gene: TRBV29-1

CDR3 protein: CASSLGGATANTGELFF
CDR3 DNA: TGCGCCAGCAGCTTGGGAGGGGCCACCGCGAACACCGGGGAGCTGTTTTTT
J gene: TRBJ2-2
D gene: .
clone size: .
V gene: TRBV5-1

CDR3 protein: CASSLSHYNQPQHF
CDR3 DNA: TGTGCCAGCAGCCTATCACACTACAATCAGCCCCAGCATTTT
J gene: TRBJ1-5
D gene: .
clone size: .
V gene: TRBV12-3/TRBV12-4

CDR3 protein: CASSQPGWGRTDTQYF
CDR3 DNA: TGTGCCAGCAGCCAGCCGGGATGGGGCCGCACAGATACGCAGTATTTT
J gene: TRBJ2-3
D gene: .
clone size: few
V gene: TRBV11-3

CDR3 protein: CASSFTETQYF
CDR3 DNA: TGTGCCAGCAGTTTTACTGAGACCCAGTACTTC
J gene: TRBJ2-5
D gene: .
clone size: .
V gene: TRBV12-3/TRBV12-4

CDR3 protein: CASSLLPENIQYF
CDR3 DNA: TGTGCCAGCAGCTTGCTGCCCGAAAACATTCAGTACTTC
J gene: TRBJ2-4
D gene: .
clone size: few
V gene: TRBV5-5

CDR3 protein: CASSTGRDDGYTF
CDR3 DNA: TGTGCCAGCAGCACCGGCAGGGACGATGGCTACACCTTC
J gene: TRBJ1-2
D gene: .
clone size: .
V gene: TRBV7-2

CDR3 protein: CASSHGRLNYGYTF
CDR3 DNA: TGTGCCAGCAGCCACGGGCGGCTCAACTATGGCTACACCTTC
J gene: TRBJ1-2
D gene: .
clone size: .
V gene: TRBV6-6

CDR3 protein: CASSAALSSGANVLTF
CDR3 DNA: TGTGCCAGCAGCGCAGCATTAAGCTCTGGGGCCAACGTCCTGACTTTC
J gene: TRBJ2-6
D gene: .
clone size: few
V gene: TRBV9

CDR3 protein: CASSLAGVYGYTF
CDR3 DNA: TGTGCCAGCAGCTTAGCTGGGGTCTATGGCTACACCTTC
J gene: TRBJ1-2
D gene: .
clone size: .
V gene: TRBV13

CDR3 protein: CASSGTWGDTEAFF
CDR3 DNA: TGTGCCAGCAGCGGGACCTGGGGGGACACTGAAGCTTTCTTT
J gene: TRBJ1-1
D gene: .
clone size: few
V gene: TRBV9

CDR3 protein: CSALRGYNQPQHF
CDR3 DNA: TGCAGTGCCCTTCGAGGGTATAATCAGCCCCAGCATTTT
J gene: TRBJ1-5
D gene: .
clone size: .
V gene: TRBV20-1

CDR3 protein: CASSAGWGGELFF
CDR3 DNA: TGTGCCAGCAGCGCCGGCTGGGGAGGGGAGCTGTTTTTT
J gene: TRBJ2-2
D gene: .
clone size: .
V gene: TRBV9

CDR3 protein: CASSFYMTNTEAFF
CDR3 DNA: TGCGCCAGCAGCTTCTATATGACGAACACTGAAGCTTTCTTT
J gene: TRBJ1-1
D gene: .
clone size: many
V gene: TRBV5-1

CDR3 protein: CASRVGTGGYNEQFF
CDR3 DNA: TGTGCCAGCAGAGTAGGGACCGGGGGTTACAATGAGCAGTTCTTC
J gene: TRBJ2-1
D gene: .
clone size: .
V gene: TRBV12-3/TRBV12-4

CDR3 protein: CASSQFAGPNEKLFF
CDR3 DNA: TGCGCCAGCAGCCAATTTGCAGGGCCTAATGAAAAACTGTTTTTT
J gene: TRBJ1-4
D gene: .
clone size: .
V gene: TRBV4-3

CDR3 protein: CASRENPGNTGELFF
CDR3 DNA: TGTGCCAGCAGAGAAAACCCAGGCAACACCGGGGAGCTGTTTTTT
J gene: TRBJ2-2
D gene: .
clone size: .
V gene: TRBV7-3

CDR3 protein: CASPEDRSATDTQYF
CDR3 DNA: TGTGCCAGCCCCGAGGACAGGTCGGCAACAGATACGCAGTATTTT
J gene: TRBJ2-3
D gene: TRBD1
clone size: few
V gene: TRBV12-3/TRBV12-4

CDR3 protein: CASSQDDSTVTQYF
CDR3 DNA: TGCGCCAGCAGCCAAGATGATTCCACAGTTACGCAGTATTTT
J gene: TRBJ2-3
D gene: .
clone size: few
V gene: TRBV4-3

CDR3 protein: CSAREDRLSYEQYF
CDR3 DNA: TGCAGTGCTAGGGAAGACAGACTGAGTTACGAGCAGTACTTC
J gene: TRBJ2-7
D gene: .
clone size: .
V gene: TRBV20-1

CDR3 protein: CASTSRTPINYGYTF
CDR3 DNA: TGTGCCAGTACGTCCCGGACTCCCATTAACTATGGCTACACCTTC
J gene: TRBJ1-2
D gene: .
clone size: .
V gene: TRBV19

CDR3 protein: CSATGTGSTDTQYF
CDR3 DNA: TGCAGTGCCACCGGGACAGGGAGCACAGATACGCAGTATTTT
J gene: TRBJ2-3
D gene: TRBD1
clone size: .
V gene: TRBV20-1

CDR3 protein: CASSPPEQETQYF
CDR3 DNA: TGTGCCAGTAGTCCCCCAGAACAAGAGACCCAGTACTTC
J gene: TRBJ2-5
D gene: .
clone size: few
V gene: TRBV19

CDR3 protein: CASSNDINEQFF
CDR3 DNA: TGCGCCAGCAGCAACGACATCAATGAGCAGTTCTTC
J gene: TRBJ2-1
D gene: .
clone size: few
V gene: TRBV5-1

CDR3 protein: CAWSAGLAGYNEQFF
CDR3 DNA: TGTGCCTGGAGTGCGGGACTAGCGGGCTACAATGAGCAGTTCTTC
J gene: TRBJ2-1
D gene: TRBD2
clone size: few
V gene: TRBV30

CDR3 protein: CASSLPDRGIAGELFF
CDR3 DNA: TGTGCCAGCAGCCTCCCGGACAGGGGGATCGCCGGGGAGCTGTTTTTT
J gene: TRBJ2-2
D gene: TRBD1
clone size: many
V gene: TRBV7-6

CDR3 protein: CSVEEARKETQYF
CDR3 DNA: TGCAGCGTTGAAGAGGCTAGAAAAGAGACCCAGTACTTC
J gene: TRBJ2-5
D gene: .
clone size: few
V gene: TRBV29-1

CDR3 protein: CASSKTNGAGVRNTGELFF
CDR3 DNA: TGTGCCAGCAGCAAAACCAATGGGGCAGGGGTACGGAACACCGGGGAGCTGTTTTTT
J gene: TRBJ2-2
D gene: .
clone size: few
V gene: TRBV21-1

CDR3 protein: CASSFTVWQPQHF
CDR3 DNA: TGTGCCAGCAGCTTCACGGTTTGGCAGCCCCAGCATTTT
J gene: TRBJ1-5
D gene: .
clone size: .
V gene: TRBV7-2

CDR3 protein: CASSLARDRVADTQYF
CDR3 DNA: TGCGCCAGCAGCTTGGCCCGGGACAGGGTGGCAGATACGCAGTATTTT
J gene: TRBJ2-3
D gene: TRBD1
clone size: few
V gene: TRBV5-1

CDR3 protein: CASSFRWDRGTDTQYF
CDR3 DNA: TGTGCCAGCAGCTTCCGGTGGGACAGGGGCACAGATACGCAGTATTTT
J gene: TRBJ2-3
D gene: TRBD1
clone size: .
V gene: TRBV5-5

CDR3 protein: CASSLGEGTDTQYF
CDR3 DNA: TGCGCCAGCAGCTTGGGGGAGGGCACAGATACGCAGTATTTT
J gene: TRBJ2-3
D gene: .
clone size: many
V gene: TRBV5-1

CDR3 protein: CSASPAVGSYEQYF
CDR3 DNA: TGCAGTGCTAGTCCGGCGGTCGGCTCCTACGAGCAGTACTTC
J gene: TRBJ2-7
D gene: .
clone size: .
V gene: TRBV20-1

CDR3 protein: CAWGRGDGYTF
CDR3 DNA: TGTGCCTGGGGTAGGGGCGATGGCTACACCTTC
J gene: TRBJ1-2
D gene: .
clone size: few
V gene: TRBV30

CDR3 protein: CASKPRTFYNSPLHF
CDR3 DNA: TGTGCCAGCAAGCCTCGGACCTTCTATAATTCACCCCTCCACTTT
J gene: TRBJ1-6
D gene: .
clone size: .
V gene: TRBV6-6

CDR3 protein: CASSLGGTSGGGTDTQYF
CDR3 DNA: TGTGCCAGCAGCTTAGGGGGGACTAGCGGGGGAGGCACAGATACGCAGTATTTT
J gene: TRBJ2-3
D gene: TRBD2
clone size: .
V gene: TRBV7-9

CDR3 protein: CASNDQSGGVLGTQYF
CDR3 DNA: TGTGCGAGCAACGATCAGAGCGGGGGGGTGCTGGGCACCCAGTACTTC
J gene: TRBJ2-5
D gene: TRBD2
clone size: .
V gene: TRBV12-3/TRBV12-4

CDR3 protein: CASSLETTEAFF
CDR3 DNA: TGTGCCAGCAGTTTAGAGACCACTGAAGCTTTCTTT
J gene: TRBJ1-1
D gene: .
clone size: few
V gene: TRBV12-3/TRBV12-4

CDR3 protein: CASSRRAGLSYNEQFF
CDR3 DNA: TGTGCCAGCAGTCGAAGGGCGGGACTGTCCTACAATGAGCAGTTCTTC
J gene: TRBJ2-1
D gene: .
clone size: few
V gene: TRBV6-5

CDR3 protein: CASYGTAAGPGYTF
CDR3 DNA: TGTGCCAGCTATGGGACGGCGGCCGGGCCTGGCTACACCTTC
J gene: TRBJ1-2
D gene: .
clone size: few
V gene: TRBV7-9

CDR3 protein: CAWSAGASGGVGDTQYF
CDR3 DNA: TGTGCCTGGAGTGCTGGTGCTAGCGGGGGAGTCGGGGATACGCAGTATTTT
J gene: TRBJ2-3
D gene: TRBD2
clone size: .
V gene: TRBV30

CDR3 protein: CASSFQGGVYGYTF
CDR3 DNA: TGTGCCAGCAGTTTTCAGGGCGGGGTCTATGGCTACACCTTC
J gene: TRBJ1-2
D gene: .
clone size: .
V gene: TRBV27

CDR3 protein: CASSLAAAPVANYGYTF
CDR3 DNA: TGTGCCAGCAGCTTAGCGGCAGCCCCGGTAGCTAACTATGGCTACACCTTC
J gene: TRBJ1-2
D gene: .
clone size: few
V gene: TRBV7-2

CDR3 protein: CASSPPNRPDTQYF
CDR3 DNA: TGTGCCAGCTCACCACCGAACCGGCCGGATACGCAGTATTTT
J gene: TRBJ2-3
D gene: .
clone size: .
V gene: TRBV18

CDR3 protein: CASSPFPGLGNTEAFF
CDR3 DNA: TGTGCCAGCTCACCGTTTCCAGGGCTGGGGAACACTGAAGCTTTCTTT
J gene: TRBJ1-1
D gene: .
clone size: .
V gene: TRBV18

CDR3 protein: CASSLRTDTIYF
CDR3 DNA: TGTGCCAGCAGCTTGAGGACCGACACCATATATTTT
J gene: TRBJ1-3
D gene: .
clone size: .
V gene: TRBV7-2

CDR3 protein: CSARPGTSLGETQYF
CDR3 DNA: TGCAGTGCTAGGCCCGGGACTAGCTTAGGGGAGACCCAGTACTTC
J gene: TRBJ2-5
D gene: TRBD2
clone size: .
V gene: TRBV20-1

CDR3 protein: CASSQAGTGFRNTEAFF
CDR3 DNA: TGTGCCAGCTCACAGGCCGGGACAGGGTTTCGGAACACTGAAGCTTTCTTT
J gene: TRBJ1-1
D gene: TRBD1
clone size: many
V gene: TRBV18

CDR3 protein: CASSLKGNTGELFF
CDR3 DNA: TGTGCCAGCAGCTTAAAGGGAAACACCGGGGAGCTGTTTTTT
J gene: TRBJ2-2
D gene: .
clone size: few
V gene: TRBV7-2

CDR3 protein: CASSSGTDTQYF
CDR3 DNA: TGTGCCAGCAGCTCGGGCACAGATACGCAGTATTTT
J gene: TRBJ2-3
D gene: .
clone size: many
V gene: TRBV7-2

CDR3 protein: CASSLWTEEETQYF
CDR3 DNA: TGTGCCAGCAGCTTATGGACAGAGGAAGAGACCCAGTACTTC
J gene: TRBJ2-5
D gene: .
clone size: many
V gene: TRBV7-6

CDR3 protein: CASSNSGQPNEKLFF
CDR3 DNA: TGTGCCAGCAGCAATTCAGGACAGCCTAATGAAAAACTGTTTTTT
J gene: TRBJ1-4
D gene: .
clone size: .
V gene: TRBV11-2

CDR3 protein: CASRTQQGAGELFF
CDR3 DNA: TGTGCCAGCAGGACACAGCAGGGGGCCGGGGAGCTGTTTTTT
J gene: TRBJ2-2
D gene: TRBD1
clone size: .
V gene: TRBV7-9